Following are 17 T cell receptor beta chains from one sample sequenced in a study of blood T cell repertoires in COVID-19. Libraries were prepared by immunoSEQ multiplex PCR; TCRdb keeps only in-frame clonotypes and omits some of them. Here the sample spans some 280,000 clones, under 90% being singletons. The sample taken for sequencing was peripheral blood. The origin of the receptors is a woman aged 40 to 50 who had recovered from COVID-19.

The rearrangement links TRBV28 to TRBJ1-5; the D gene is possibly TRBD1 (5 bases). Germline CDR1 MDHEN, CDR2 SYDVKM. V was pared by 6 bases and J by 9 bases, with 15 bases between. The CDR3 covers 13 residues. The CDR3 region is CASRSTDSWPQHF. In DNA form, the CDR3 reads TGTGCCAGCAGGTCAACAGACAGCTGGCCCCAGCATTTT.

V gene TRBV10-3 combines with J gene TRBJ1-5; tentative D call: TRBD1 (5 bases). From germline, CDR1 is ENHRY and CDR2 SYGVKD. The CDR3 sequence is 14 residues long. V lost 2 bases and J 6 bases, leaving 11 bases between the germline ends. For the CDR3, the DNA is TGTGCCATCAGTGAGGGAGGGGTGAGTCAGCCCCAGCATTTT. This codes for CAISEGGVSQPQHF.

CDR3 region: CASSYTPGLGAFF. In nucleotides, the CDR3 is TGTGCCAGCAGTTACACCCCGGGACTCGGCGCGTTCTTC. This rearrangement joins TRBV6-5 to TRBJ2-1; TRBD2 might be the D (6 bases). The CDR3 is 13 residues long. Germline V CDR1 and CDR2: MNHEY, SVGAGI. The ends were cut back, 2 bases at V and 15 bases at J, with 17 bases in the middle.

This clone was detected only a few times. The chain employs TRBV19 and TRBJ1-1, with 10 nucleotides matching TRBD1. V trimming: 3 bases; J trimming: 0 bases; junction bases outside the gene matches: 4. The CDR3 loop spans 16 amino acids. In germline, CDR1 is LNHDA, CDR2 SQIVND (reference sequence). CDR3: CASSIGQGDMNTEAFF. Here the CDR3 DNA reads TGTGCCAGTAGTATCGGACAGGGGGATATGAACACTGAAGCTTTCTTT.

This sequence joins TRBV19 and TRBJ2-5; TRBD1 is a possible D gene (6 bases). The germline V and J ends were trimmed by 4 bases and 1 base, with 13 bases remaining between them. CDR3 length: 15 residues. The germline V gene has CDR1 LNHDA and CDR2 SQIVND (reference sequence). As DNA, the CDR3 is TGTGCCAGTAGTACCCGGACAGATCCCCAAGAGACCCAGTACTTC. Its protein product is CASSTRTDPQETQYF.

The V and J genes are TRBV6-2 or TRBV6-3 and TRBJ2-7, with 8 bases aligning to TRBD1. The CDR3 extends over 17 amino acids. J gave up 3 bases and V 0 bases, and 10 bases lay outside the gene matches. Germline loops: CDR1 MNHEY, CDR2 SVGEGT. The CDR3 nucleotides are TGTGCCAGCAGTTACTCTCCGACAGGGGACGACAGCTACGAGCAGTACTTC. It is translated as CASSYSPTGDDSYEQYF.

This clone showed up just once. This chain uses TRBV7-6 with TRBJ2-1, with TRBD2 matching over 13 bases. Germline V gene sequence: CDR1 SGHVS, CDR2 FNYEAQ. The CDR3 loop spans 19 amino acids. With V trimmed by 1 base and J by 9 bases, 15 bases remained unmatched. The chain's CDR3 is CASSLEGSGLAGVSSEQFF. The CDR3 nucleotides are TGTGCCAGCAGCTTAGAAGGGAGCGGACTAGCGGGAGTCTCGAGTGAGCAGTTCTTC.

The chain combines TRBV7-2 with TRBJ1-4; 8 bases fit TRBD1. Germline V gene data show CDR1 as SGHTA and CDR2 as FQGNSA. Trimming took 5 bases from V and 8 from J; bases not matched to a gene: 7. This CDR3 is 14 amino acids long. This CDR3 is CASSRDRGSEKLFF. Written as DNA, the CDR3 is TGTGCCAGCAGCAGAGACAGGGGAAGCGAAAAACTGTTTTTT.

This sequence joins TRBV3-1 (or the pseudogene TRBV3-2) and TRBJ2-3; D ambiguous. V dropped 1 base and J dropped 6 bases, with 8 bases sitting between them. In germline, CDR1 is LGHDT, CDR2 YNNKEL (reference sequence). The CDR3 sequence is 13 residues long. The CDR3 is CASSQAVRDTQYF. DNA for the CDR3: TGTGCCAGCAGCCAAGCCGTTCGGGATACGCAGTATTTT.

CDR3 bases: TGTGCCAGCAGTTTTTCGAGGTACGCTGGGGCCAACGTCCTGACTTTC. This sequence encodes CASSFSRYAGANVLTF. J is TRBJ2-6 and V is TRBV27, with no clear D. The CDR3 consists of 16 residues. Germline CDR1 is MNHEY and CDR2 is SMNVEV (reference sequence). V lost 3 bases to trimming and J lost 2 bases, with 11 bases between them.

The J gene is TRBJ1-2, the V gene TRBV4-1; 8 bases agree with TRBD1. CDR1 is MGHRA and CDR2 is YSYEKL in the germline V gene. The CDR3 has 15 amino acids. After removal of 3 bases from V and 6 bases from J, the junction contained 9 bases not matched to a gene. The CDR3 loop is CASSHPDRAGDGYTF. DNA of the CDR3: TGCGCCAGCAGCCACCCGGACAGGGCGGGAGATGGCTACACCTTC.

This clone was detected once. The chain links TRBV30 to TRBJ2-5, with 12 bases matching TRBD2. The CDR3 spans 15 residues. Unmatched junction bases numbered 9, after V lost 4 bases and J lost 6 bases. CDR1 GTSNPN and CDR2 SVGIG come from the germline V gene (reference sequence). In DNA, the CDR3 is TGTGCCTGGAATTCAGGACTAGCGGGATTGAAGACCCAGTACTTC. Its protein product is CAWNSGLAGLKTQYF.

This chain uses TRBV5-1 with TRBJ2-4, with a tentative D call TRBD1 (6 bases). This CDR3 region has 14 residues. V shed 5 bases and J shed 2 bases, with 11 bases lying between them. Germline CDR1 is SGHRS and CDR2 is YFSETQ. The CDR3 loop reads CASRQQGPKNIQYF. The CDR3 DNA reads as TGCGCCAGCAGACAACAGGGCCCCAAAAACATTCAGTACTTC. The variable domain in full, completed from reference TRBV5-1 and TRBJ2-4, reads KAGVTQTPRYLIKTRGQQVTLSCSPISGHRSVSWYQQTPGQGLQFLFEYFSETQRNKGNFPGRFSGRQFSNSRSEMNVSTLELGDSALYLCASRQQGPKNIQYFGAGTRLSVL.

DNA for the CDR3: TGTGCCAGCAGCTTTTCTTCGGGAGGGCCCGAGGGTGAGCAGTTCTTC. It specifies CASSFSSGGPEGEQFF. The chain carries TRBV7-6 and TRBJ2-1; 8 bases match TRBD2. The V and J ends lost 3 bases and 9 bases, in that order; junction bases with no gene match: 13. CDR1 is SGHVS, CDR2 FNYEAQ, per germline. This CDR3 has 16 amino acids.

The chain joins TRBV6-5 to TRBJ1-2; D perhaps matches TRBD1 (5 bases). Per the germline V gene, CDR1 is MNHEY and CDR2 is SVGAGI. Trimming removed 0 bases at V and 4 bases at J, with 9 bases between. The CDR3 covers 14 residues. The CDR3 DNA follows: TGTGCCAGCAGTTACTCGGTGACAGCCTATGGCTACACCTTC. Translated, it gives CASSYSVTAYGYTF.

This clone was detected once. The same CDR3 can be traced to other DNA sequences in this sample. The chain has TRBV7-9 and TRBJ2-7, with a weak D call TRBD2 (6 bases). Germline V gives CDR1 SEHNR, CDR2 FQNEAQ (reference sequence). CDR3 length: 14 amino acids. Trimming removed 1 base from V and 0 bases from J, with 7 bases in between. Here the CDR3 DNA reads TGTGCCAGCAGCTTAGACGGGAGCTCCTACGAGCAGTACTTC. Protein product: CASSLDGSSYEQYF.

The chain carries TRBV7-9 and TRBJ2-2; 11 bases are shared with TRBD2. J gave up 2 bases and V 5 bases, and 10 bases lay outside the gene matches. Germline V gene sequence: CDR1 SEHNR, CDR2 FQNEAQ (reference sequence). The CDR3 is 18 amino acids. The DNA of the CDR3 is TGTGCCAGCAGCCGATTACCGGGACTAGCGGTAAACACCGGGGAGCTGTTTTTT. Its translation is CASSRLPGLAVNTGELFF.